This entry lists 29 T cell receptor beta chains sequenced from one sample in a study of blood T cell repertoires in COVID-19. Assay: immunoSEQ multiplex PCR; the TCRdb copy retains only in-frame clones and omits some. The repertoire holds tens of thousands of clones, with over 80% as singletons. The sequencing sample was made of peripheral blood. These receptors were taken from a man at least 80 years old with active or convalescent COVID-19.

The CDR3 DNA follows: TGTGCCAGCAGTTACATAGGGGCCGGGGAGCTGTTTTTT. Amino acids: CASSYIGAGELFF. The J gene is TRBJ2-2, the V gene TRBV6-2 or TRBV6-3; tentative D call: TRBD1 (5 bases). Deletions cut 2 bases from V and 6 bases from J, with 7 bases between. Germline-derived CDR1 and CDR2 are MNHEY and SVGEGT. This CDR3 has 13 residues.

The chain is built from TRBV5-6 and TRBJ1-2, with a possible D match to TRBD1 (6 bases). This CDR3 has 15 residues. CDR1 and CDR2 from the germline V gene are SGHDT and YYEEEE. Trimming left V 2 bases short and J 4 bases short, with 15 bases between. The chain's CDR3 is CASSLMGATVYGYTF. Written as DNA, the CDR3 is TGTGCCAGCAGCTTAATGGGGGCAACTGTCTATGGCTACACCTTC.

This clone is a singleton in its sample. The V call is TRBV30, the J call TRBJ2-7, with a weak D call TRBD2 (6 bases). Germline values: CDR1 GTSNPN, CDR2 SVGIG (reference sequence). V was trimmed by 2 bases and J by 5 bases, leaving 16 bases between them. CDR3 length: 14 amino acids. CDR3 bases: TGTGCCTGGAGTTTCTACGGGAGTCCCGACGAGCAGTACTTC. Protein: CAWSFYGSPDEQYF.

The chain is built from TRBV10-3 and TRBJ2-3; 9 nucleotides agree with TRBD1. J was trimmed by 2 bases and V by 8 bases; bases with no gene match: 8. The CDR3 has 15 residues. From germline, CDR1 is ENHRY and CDR2 SYGVKD. As DNA, the CDR3 is TGTGCCATCGCGAGGGACAGGGCCCCCACAGATACGCAGTATTTT. It translates to CAIARDRAPTDTQYF.

The CDR3 DNA follows: TGTGCCAGCAGTTATGTACTAGCGGGACCCTACAATGAGCAGTTCTTC. Translated: CASSYVLAGPYNEQFF. The chain uses TRBV6-2 or TRBV6-3 and TRBJ2-1, with TRBD2 matching over 10 bases. The J segment lost 2 bases and the V segment lost 3 bases, leaving 4 bases of the junction unmatched. The V gene's germline CDR1 is MNHEY and CDR2 SVGEGT. The length of the CDR3 is 16 residues.

V usage is TRBV28 and J usage is TRBJ2-5; tentative D call: TRBD2 (5 bases). CDR3 size: 14 residues. V was shortened by 8 bases and J by 5 bases, with 18 bases between the two germline ends. Germline V gene lookup returns CDR1 MDHEN and CDR2 SYDVKM. The CDR3 sequence: CASETAGGRETQYF. CDR3 nucleotide sequence: TGTGCCAGCGAGACCGCGGGTGGGCGCGAGACCCAGTACTTC. The full variable domain, completed using reference TRBV28 and TRBJ2-5, is DVKVTQSSRYLVKRTGEKVFLECVQDMDHENMFWYRQDPGLGLRLIYFSYDVKMKEKGDIPEGYSVSREKKERFSLILESASTNQTSMYLCASETAGGRETQYFGPGTRLLVL.

This clone was recorded a few times. The gene calls are TRBV5-1 and TRBJ2-7, with D possibly TRBD2 on 6 matching bases. Between the trimmed V and J ends, which lost 1 base and 2 bases, there was a span of 7 bases. The CDR3 totals 13 residues. Germline assignment: CDR1 SGHRS and CDR2 YFSETQ. Here the CDR3 reads CASSLRETYEQYF. CDR3 sequence (DNA): TGCGCCAGCAGCTTGCGGGAGACCTACGAGCAGTACTTC.

This chain joins TRBV3-1 (or the pseudogene TRBV3-2) and TRBJ2-7; TRBD1 might be the D (6 bases). V lost 4 bases and J lost 1, with 14 bases in between. Germline loops: CDR1 LGHDT, CDR2 YNNKEL (reference sequence). This CDR3 has 15 amino acids. This CDR3 reads CASSLQMTGSYEQYF. CDR3 bases: TGTGCCAGCAGCCTACAAATGACAGGTTCCTACGAGCAGTACTTC.

In its sample, this clone was seen a few times. This chain uses TRBV7-9 with TRBJ2-7, with 8 bases identical to TRBD2. V gave up 5 bases and J gave up 5 bases; unmatched junction bases: 8. The CDR3 has 14 amino acids. From germline, CDR1 is SEHNR and CDR2 FQNEAQ (reference sequence). CDR3 DNA sequence: TGTGCCAGCAGCCTCAGCGGGAGCAGCCACGAGCAGTACTTC. Its protein product is CASSLSGSSHEQYF. Combining the CDR3 with reference TRBV7-9 and TRBJ2-7 gives the whole variable domain DTGVSQNPRHKITKRGQNVTFRCDPISEHNRLYWYRQTLGQGPEFLTYFQNEAQLEKSRLLSDRFSAERPKGSFSTLEIQRTEQGDSAMYLCASSLSGSSHEQYFGPGTRLTVT.

The genes are TRBV5-1 and TRBJ2-5; D not resolved. V was trimmed by 0 bases and J by 5 bases, leaving 8 bases between them. The CDR3 sequence is 13 residues long. Germline V gene sequence: CDR1 SGHRS, CDR2 YFSETQ. As DNA, the CDR3 is TGCGCCAGCAGCTTGGTGCCGCGGGAGACCCAGTACTTC. This codes for CASSLVPRETQYF.

The CDR3 DNA reads TGTGCCAGCTCACCACCCAGCGGAAGCTCCTACGAGCAGTACTTC. Translating it yields CASSPPSGSSYEQYF. The chain carries TRBV18 and TRBJ2-7, with a weak D call TRBD2 (5 bases). This CDR3 spans 15 amino acids. The V end was cut by 0 bases, the J end by 0 bases, with 9 bases between. CDR1 and CDR2 (germline): KGHSH, LQKENI.

There are a few counts of this clone. V usage is TRBV6-1 and J usage is TRBJ1-5; TRBD1 agrees at 8 bases. Per the germline V gene, CDR1 is MNHNS and CDR2 is SASEGT. The trim removed 1 base at V and 2 bases at J, leaving 4 bases unmatched. The CDR3 totals 16 residues. The CDR3, as DNA: TGTGCCAGCAGTGAAGGGGGGGGACAGGGCAATCAGCCCCAGCATTTT. This encodes CASSEGGGQGNQPQHF.

CDR3 in amino acids: CASSQEYNQPQHF. The CDR3 coding sequence is TGCGCCAGCAGCCAAGAATACAATCAGCCCCAGCATTTT. The genes are TRBV4-3 and TRBJ1-5; D is unresolved. The CDR3 extends over 13 amino acids. Looked up from germline, CDR1 is LGHNA and CDR2 is YSLEER. V gave up 0 bases and J gave up 3 bases, with 3 bases separating them.

The chain recombines TRBV21-1 with TRBJ2-7; no DNA check was done on the table's D call, TRBD1. TRBV21-1 is a recognized pseudogene. The CDR3 has 16 amino acids. In DNA form, the CDR3 reads TGTGCCAGCAGCTCCCACAGGGGGCACCAAACCTACGAGCAGTACTTC. Translating gives CASSSHRGHQTYEQYF.

V usage is TRBV5-1 and J usage is TRBJ2-5; 14 bases align to TRBD2. The CDR3 length is 19 residues. CDR1 is SGHRS and CDR2 is YFSETQ in the germline V gene. Trimming cost V 3 bases and J 1 base; bases outside gene matches: 11. CDR3 DNA sequence: TGCGCCAGCAGCTCGGGACTAGCGGGGGCCACCCTGGTCCAAGAGACCCAGTACTTC. This sequence encodes CASSSGLAGATLVQETQYF.

This clone came up once. This chain connects TRBV6-1 to TRBJ1-5, with 7 positions matching TRBD1. Trimming cost V 1 base and J 3 bases; bases outside gene matches: 3. The CDR3 runs 15 residues. Germline V gives CDR1 MNHNS, CDR2 SASEGT. The CDR3 DNA reads as TGTGCCAGCAGTGAAGTACAGGGGTCCAATCAGCCCCAGCATTTT. Translating it yields CASSEVQGSNQPQHF.

The V call is TRBV7-2, the J call TRBJ2-1; D gene unclear. V lost 1 base and J lost 5, with 9 bases in between. The V gene's germline CDR1 is SGHTA and CDR2 FQGNSA. The CDR3 is 14 amino acids. The CDR3 spells CASSLVGADNEQFF. The CDR3 nucleotides are TGTGCCAGCAGCTTAGTCGGCGCGGACAATGAGCAGTTCTTC.

The V and J genes are TRBV7-9 and TRBJ2-7; possibly TRBD1 for D (6 bases). Between the trimmed V and J ends, which lost 5 bases and 2 bases, there was a span of 16 bases. This CDR3 is 15 amino acids long. CDR1 and CDR2 from the germline V gene are SEHNR and FQNEAQ (reference sequence). CDR3 loop: CASSLGGGRAYEQYF. CDR3 DNA sequence: TGTGCCAGCAGCCTCGGTGGGGGCAGGGCCTACGAGCAGTACTTC.

J is TRBJ1-2 and V is TRBV10-2; 9 bases match TRBD1. The ends lost 0 bases at V and 10 bases at J; junction bases unmatched: 9. Germline values: CDR1 WSHSY, CDR2 SAAADI. CDR3 length: 15 amino acids. The CDR3 spells CASSESTGQGVYYTF. The DNA for the CDR3 is TGCGCCAGCAGTGAGTCGACGGGACAGGGAGTGTACTACACCTTC.

The table lists this clone with a few counts. CDR3 bases: TGTGCCAGCAGCTTGGGTCACAGGGGGATCACCGGGGAGCTGTTTTTT. This translates into CASSLGHRGITGELFF. The chain couples TRBV5-6 to TRBJ2-2; 8 nucleotides match TRBD1. Germline trimming cut 0 bases from V and 4 bases from J; bases unmatched to any gene: 5. CDR1 and CDR2 (germline): SGHDT, YYEEEE. The CDR3 runs to 16 residues.

This chain uses TRBV7-7 with TRBJ2-5; D possibly corresponds to TRBD1 (6 bases). Per the germline V gene, CDR1 is SSHAT and CDR2 is FNYEAQ (reference sequence). The CDR3 covers 13 residues. V lost 6 bases and J lost 0, with 8 bases in between. DNA of the CDR3: TGTGCCAGCAGTCAGGGGTACCAAGAGACCCAGTACTTC. Protein: CASSQGYQETQYF.

The chain couples TRBV10-1 to TRBJ2-7; D perhaps matches TRBD2 (5 bases). The CDR3 is 15 residues long. Germline V gene lookup returns CDR1 WNHNN and CDR2 SYGVQD (reference sequence). Trimming shortened V by 0 bases and J by 0 bases, and 9 bases separated the two germline ends. The CDR3 bases are TGCGCCAGCAGTGAGTCCGCCGGGAACTCCTACGAGCAGTACTTC. Protein sequence: CASSESAGNSYEQYF.

V usage is TRBV5-6 and J usage is TRBJ1-1; 11 nucleotides agree with TRBD1. Trimming removed 4 bases from V and 10 bases from J; junction bases left unmatched: 12. Germline V gene lookup returns CDR1 SGHDT and CDR2 YYEEEE. The CDR3 loop spans 15 amino acids. CDR3 sequence (DNA): TGTGCCAGCAGCGGTGGACAGGGGGCCGGTCTCGTAGCTTTCTTT. This encodes CASSGGQGAGLVAFF.

The chain is built from TRBV7-9 and TRBJ2-3; 9 bases fit TRBD1. CDR1 is SEHNR and CDR2 is FQNEAQ in the germline V gene (reference sequence). This CDR3 comprises 15 residues. J was trimmed by 4 bases and V by 1 base; bases with no gene match: 3. The CDR3 DNA follows: TGTGCCAGCAGCTTAGGGGACAGGGACCCAGATACGCAGTATTTT. Translation: CASSLGDRDPDTQYF.

The chain couples TRBV4-2 to TRBJ1-1; TRBD1 might be the D (5 bases). CDR3 size: 13 residues. V was pared by 1 base and J by 4 bases, with 7 bases between. Germline lookup yields CDR1 LGHNA and CDR2 YNFKEQ. The CDR3 nucleotides read TGTGCCAGCAGCCAAGGGGACTCCACTGAAGCTTTCTTT. Amino acid sequence: CASSQGDSTEAFF.

This chain uses TRBV18 with TRBJ2-7; TRBD2 agrees at 8 bases. The CDR3 loop spans 15 amino acids. Looked up from germline, CDR1 is KGHSH and CDR2 is LQKENI. J was trimmed by 5 bases and V by 3 bases; bases with no gene match: 9. The DNA of the CDR3 is TGTGCCAGCTCACCCGAGCGGGAGAGTATCGACGAGCAGTACTTC. Translated: CASSPERESIDEQYF.

The V and J genes are TRBV27 and TRBJ1-6; the D gene is possibly TRBD1 (5 bases). This CDR3 has 17 amino acids. The germline gives CDR1 MNHEY, CDR2 SMNVEV (reference sequence). The V end was cut by 5 bases, the J end by 0 bases, with 14 bases between. The CDR3 DNA is TGTGCCAGCAGTACAGTGGGGGGGAGCTCCTATAATTCACCCCTCCACTTT. It encodes CASSTVGGSSYNSPLHF.

The CDR3 nucleotides are TGCGCCAGCAGTGATACTGCGAACTATGGCTACACCTTC. This gives the protein CASSDTANYGYTF. The chain has TRBV10-2 and TRBJ1-2; D not resolved. Trimming took off 3 bases at V and 2 bases at J, with 7 bases between the two ends. This CDR3 region has 13 residues. Germline V lookup: CDR1 WSHSY, CDR2 SAAADI.

This clone appeared a few times. V usage is TRBV18 and J usage is TRBJ1-2, with 12 bases identical to TRBD1. Trimming cost V 3 bases and J 2 bases; bases outside gene matches: 10. The CDR3 spans 18 residues. Germline V CDR1 and CDR2: KGHSH, LQKENI. CDR3 in DNA: TGTGCCAGCTCACCTGCCGGGACAGGGGGCTTCCCCAACTATGGCTACACCTTC. This gives the protein CASSPAGTGGFPNYGYTF.